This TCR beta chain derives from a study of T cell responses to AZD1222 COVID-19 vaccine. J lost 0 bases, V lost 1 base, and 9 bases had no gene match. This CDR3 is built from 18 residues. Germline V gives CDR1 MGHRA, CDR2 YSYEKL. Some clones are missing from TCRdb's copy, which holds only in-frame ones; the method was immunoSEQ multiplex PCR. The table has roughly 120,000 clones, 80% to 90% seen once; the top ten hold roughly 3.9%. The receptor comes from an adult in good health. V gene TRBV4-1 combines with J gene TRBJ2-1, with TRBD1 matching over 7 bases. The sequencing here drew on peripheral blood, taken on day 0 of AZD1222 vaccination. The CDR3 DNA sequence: TGCGCCAGCAGCCAAGTAGGGACAGTTCCAAGCTCCTACAATGAGCAGTTCTTC. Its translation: CASSQVGTVPSSYNEQFF.